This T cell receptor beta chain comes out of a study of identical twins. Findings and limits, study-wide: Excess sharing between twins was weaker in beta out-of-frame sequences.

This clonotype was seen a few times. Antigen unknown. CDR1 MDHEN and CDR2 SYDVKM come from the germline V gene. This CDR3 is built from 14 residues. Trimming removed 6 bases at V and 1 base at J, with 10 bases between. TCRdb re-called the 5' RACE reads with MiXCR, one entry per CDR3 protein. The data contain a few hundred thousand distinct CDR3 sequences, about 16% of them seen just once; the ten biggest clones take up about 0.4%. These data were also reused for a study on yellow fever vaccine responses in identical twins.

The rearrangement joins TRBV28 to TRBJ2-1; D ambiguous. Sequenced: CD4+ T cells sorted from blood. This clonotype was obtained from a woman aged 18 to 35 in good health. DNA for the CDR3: TGTGCCAGCAGGCGAACCCCTTCCTACAATGAGCAGTTCTTC. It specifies CASRRTPSYNEQFF.